One sample yielded the 5 T cell receptor beta chains listed below, sequenced in a study of identical twins. MiXCR, applied by TCRdb to the 5' RACE reads, yields one record per CDR3 protein. The table shows around 690,000 distinct CDR3 sequences, with 20% to 25% occurring only once. In addition, the sample was reused for a study of T cells expressing NK-cell markers.

The sample was PBMCs. The receptors were gathered from a woman younger than 30 in good health.

This clonotype was observed a few times. The chain combines TRBV20-1 with TRBJ2-2, with TRBD1 as a possible D gene (6 bases). V was pared by 0 bases and J by 3 bases, with 11 bases between. The germline V gene encodes CDR1 DFQATT and CDR2 SNEGSKA (reference sequence). The CDR3 spans 15 residues. The CDR3 sequence: CSARDRRGHTGELFF. The CDR3 region has the DNA TGCAGTGCTAGAGATCGCAGGGGCCACACCGGGGAGCTGTTTTTT.

In its sample, this clonotype was seen many times. V usage is TRBV20-1 and J usage is TRBJ1-1; D is possibly TRBD1 (5 bases). This CDR3 comprises 12 residues. The germline gives CDR1 DFQATT, CDR2 SNEGSKA (reference sequence). V lost 4 bases and J 6 bases, leaving 12 bases between the germline ends. The CDR3 sequence: CSATFRGSEAFF. The CDR3 nucleotides are TGCAGTGCTACCTTCCGGGGCTCTGAAGCTTTCTTT.

This chain connects TRBV5-1 to TRBJ1-1; maybe TRBD1 (5 bases). CDR3 size: 13 residues. Trimming removed 0 bases from V and 10 bases from J, with 13 bases in between. The germline CDR1 and CDR2 sequences are SGHRS and YFSETQ. The CDR3 here is CASSLGGTRGAFF. The CDR3 DNA is TGCGCCAGCAGCTTGGGAGGGACTCGGGGAGCTTTCTTT.

The chain employs TRBV20-1 and TRBJ2-1, with TRBD2 matching over 7 bases. The germline CDR1 and CDR2 sequences are DFQATT and SNEGSKA (reference sequence). V gave up 0 bases and J gave up 2 bases; unmatched junction bases: 10. This CDR3 region has 17 residues. CDR3 sequence reads: CSARDVLREEPYNEQFF. CDR3 nucleotides: TGCAGTGCTAGAGATGTTCTCCGGGAGGAGCCCTACAATGAGCAGTTCTTC.

The V and J genes are TRBV12-3 or TRBV12-4 and TRBJ2-3; 9 bases line up with TRBD1. The CDR3 is 14 amino acids. After removal of 4 bases from V and 5 bases from J, the junction contained 4 bases not matched to a gene. CDR3 in amino acids: CASSSTGGVDTQYF. The CDR3 nucleotides read TGTGCCAGCAGTTCCACAGGGGGCGTAGATACGCAGTATTTT.